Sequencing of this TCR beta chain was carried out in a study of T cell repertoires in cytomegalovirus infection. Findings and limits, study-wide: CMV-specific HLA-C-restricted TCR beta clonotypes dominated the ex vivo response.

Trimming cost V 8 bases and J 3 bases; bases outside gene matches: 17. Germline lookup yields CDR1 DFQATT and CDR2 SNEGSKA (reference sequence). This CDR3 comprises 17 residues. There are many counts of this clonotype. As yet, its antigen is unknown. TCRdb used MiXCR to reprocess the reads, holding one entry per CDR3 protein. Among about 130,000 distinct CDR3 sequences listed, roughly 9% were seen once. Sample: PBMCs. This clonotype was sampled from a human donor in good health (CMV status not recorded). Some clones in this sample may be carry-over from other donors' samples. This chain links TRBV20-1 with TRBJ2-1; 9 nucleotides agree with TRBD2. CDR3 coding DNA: TGCAGTACCCGGAATAGCGGGGGCCCCTCGCTCTACAATGAGCAGTTCTTC. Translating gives CSTRNSGGPSLYNEQFF.